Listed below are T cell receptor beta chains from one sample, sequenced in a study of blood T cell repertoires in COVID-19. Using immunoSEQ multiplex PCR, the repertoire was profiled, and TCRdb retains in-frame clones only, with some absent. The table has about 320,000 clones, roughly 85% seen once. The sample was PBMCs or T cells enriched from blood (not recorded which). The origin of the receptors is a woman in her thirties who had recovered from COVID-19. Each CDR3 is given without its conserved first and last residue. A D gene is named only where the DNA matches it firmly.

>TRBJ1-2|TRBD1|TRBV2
ASPGTGIGYGYT
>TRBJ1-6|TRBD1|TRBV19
ASSFDRGLNSPLH
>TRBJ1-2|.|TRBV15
ATSIGASGYT
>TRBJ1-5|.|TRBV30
AWSLGAGQPQH
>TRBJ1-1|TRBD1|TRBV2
ASRTGGEAF
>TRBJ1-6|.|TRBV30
AWSLSYNSPLH
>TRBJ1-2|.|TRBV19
ASSISPYGYT
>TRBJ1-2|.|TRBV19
ASSVSQGGNYGYT
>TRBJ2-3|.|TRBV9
ASSTSGKWTDTQY
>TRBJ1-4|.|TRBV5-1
ASSLGQTATNEKLF
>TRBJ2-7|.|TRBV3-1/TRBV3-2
ASSQAAFGDEQY
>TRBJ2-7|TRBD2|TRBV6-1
ASSEVSGGAAEQY
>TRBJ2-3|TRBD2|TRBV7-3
ASSSVAGGADTQY
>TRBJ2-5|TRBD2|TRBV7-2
ASSLGRGLAGGETQY
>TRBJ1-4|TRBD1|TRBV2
ASIPDRTSTNEKLF
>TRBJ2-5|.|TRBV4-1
ASSPQSQETQY
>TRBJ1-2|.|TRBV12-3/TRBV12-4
ASSPDSGYT
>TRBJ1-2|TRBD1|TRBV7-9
ASSFTGVDGYT
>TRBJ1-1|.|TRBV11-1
ASSLQPNTEAF
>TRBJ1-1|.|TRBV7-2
ASSSGVLNTEAF
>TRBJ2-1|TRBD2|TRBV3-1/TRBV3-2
ASSQLDSSGGPYNEQF
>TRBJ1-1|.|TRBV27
ASTWAAGTTEAF
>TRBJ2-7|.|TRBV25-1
ASSEEGIYEQY
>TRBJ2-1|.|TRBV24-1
ATSDLAGGQF
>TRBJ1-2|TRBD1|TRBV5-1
ASSPEGQGAYT
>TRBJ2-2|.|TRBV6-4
ASSDSMGGTGELF
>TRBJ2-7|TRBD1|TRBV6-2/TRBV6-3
ASSYSGQGVWLLGEQY
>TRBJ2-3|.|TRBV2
ASSPGGHTQY
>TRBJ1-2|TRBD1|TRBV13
ASSPGQVFGYT
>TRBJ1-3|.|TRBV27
ASSPFTPGNTIY
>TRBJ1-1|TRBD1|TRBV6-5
ASSPRDRGNTEAF
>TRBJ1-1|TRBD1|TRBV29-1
SVAAHPGDRGPEAF
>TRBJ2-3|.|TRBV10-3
ATARGFTDTQY
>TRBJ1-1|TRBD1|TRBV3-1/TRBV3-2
ASSLGQGGTEAF
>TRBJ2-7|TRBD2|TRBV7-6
ASSLGSPSGEYEQY
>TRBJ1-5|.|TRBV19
ATSPSGNQPQH
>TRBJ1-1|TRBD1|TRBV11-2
ASSSPRGALNTEAF
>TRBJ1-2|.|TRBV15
ATSSRGENYGYT
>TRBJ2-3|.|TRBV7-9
ASSFRGATDTQY
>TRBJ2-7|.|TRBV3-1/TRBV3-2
ASSQDRGAGEQY
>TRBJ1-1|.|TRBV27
ASRKALTGNTEAF
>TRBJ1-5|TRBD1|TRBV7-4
ASSLGDRDSNQPQH
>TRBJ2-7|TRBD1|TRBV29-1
SVGDSYEQY
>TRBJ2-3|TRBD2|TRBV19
ASSDLAGGPNTQY
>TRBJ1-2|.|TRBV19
ASSPGRQELYGYT